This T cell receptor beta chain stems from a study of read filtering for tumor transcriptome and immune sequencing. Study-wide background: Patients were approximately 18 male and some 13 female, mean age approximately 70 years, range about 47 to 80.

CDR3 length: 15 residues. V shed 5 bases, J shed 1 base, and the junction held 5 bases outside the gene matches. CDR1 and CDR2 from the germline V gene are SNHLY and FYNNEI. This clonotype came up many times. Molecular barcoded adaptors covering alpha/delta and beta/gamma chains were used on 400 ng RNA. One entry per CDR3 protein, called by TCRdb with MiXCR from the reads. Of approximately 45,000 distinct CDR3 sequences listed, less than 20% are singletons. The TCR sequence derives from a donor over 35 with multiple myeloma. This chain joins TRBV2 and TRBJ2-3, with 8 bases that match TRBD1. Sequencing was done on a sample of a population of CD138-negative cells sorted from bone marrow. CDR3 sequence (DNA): TGTGCCAGCAGTTATGGACAGGGAGGCACAGATACGCAGTATTTT. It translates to CASSYGQGGTDTQYF.